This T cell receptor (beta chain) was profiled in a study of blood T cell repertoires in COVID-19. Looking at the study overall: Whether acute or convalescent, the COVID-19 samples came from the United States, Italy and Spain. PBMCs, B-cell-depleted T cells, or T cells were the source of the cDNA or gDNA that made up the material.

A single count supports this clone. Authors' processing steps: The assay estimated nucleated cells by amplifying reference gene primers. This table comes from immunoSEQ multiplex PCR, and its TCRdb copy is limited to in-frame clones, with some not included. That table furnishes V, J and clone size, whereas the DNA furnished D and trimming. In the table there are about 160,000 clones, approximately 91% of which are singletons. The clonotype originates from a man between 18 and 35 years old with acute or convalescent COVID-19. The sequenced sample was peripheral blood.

The CDR3 DNA reads TGTGCCAGCAGCTTAGGAGTTAACCGGGACAGGCATGGCTACACCTTC. Amino acid sequence: CASSLGVNRDRHGYTF. V is TRBV7-8 and J is TRBJ1-2; 8 bases agree with TRBD1. The CDR3 has 16 residues. Unmatched junction bases numbered 10, after V lost 1 base and J lost 6 bases. CDR1 is SGHVS and CDR2 is FQNEAQ in the germline V gene.